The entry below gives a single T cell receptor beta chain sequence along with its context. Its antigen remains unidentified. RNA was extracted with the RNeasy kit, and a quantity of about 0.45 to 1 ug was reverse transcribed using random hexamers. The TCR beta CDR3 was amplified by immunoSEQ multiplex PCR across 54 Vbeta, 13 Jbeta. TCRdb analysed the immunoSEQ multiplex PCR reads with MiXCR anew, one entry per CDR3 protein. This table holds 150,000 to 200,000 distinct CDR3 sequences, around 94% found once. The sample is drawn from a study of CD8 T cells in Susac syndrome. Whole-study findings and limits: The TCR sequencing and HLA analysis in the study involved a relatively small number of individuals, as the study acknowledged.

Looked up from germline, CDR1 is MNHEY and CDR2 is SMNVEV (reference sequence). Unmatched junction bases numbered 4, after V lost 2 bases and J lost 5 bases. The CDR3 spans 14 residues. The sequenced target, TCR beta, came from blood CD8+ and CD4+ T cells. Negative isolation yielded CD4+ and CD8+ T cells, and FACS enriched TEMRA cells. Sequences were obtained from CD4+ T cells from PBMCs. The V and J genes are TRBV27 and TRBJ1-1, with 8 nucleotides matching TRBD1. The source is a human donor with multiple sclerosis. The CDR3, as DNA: TGTGCCAGCAGTTTAAGGGACAGGAAGACTGAAGCTTTCTTT. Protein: CASSLRDRKTEAFF.